This T cell receptor (beta chain) was found in a study of blood T cell repertoires in COVID-19. Using immunoSEQ multiplex PCR, the repertoire was profiled, and TCRdb retains in-frame clones only, with some absent. The sample carries about 400,000 clones, around 90% recorded once. Germline V CDR1 and CDR2: SEHNR, FQNEAQ (reference sequence). The CDR3 has 13 residues. V shed 6 bases, J shed 7 bases, and the junction held 7 bases outside the gene matches. Sequencing was done on a sample of PBMCs or T cells enriched from blood (not recorded which). This TCR was recovered from a middle-aged woman with acute COVID-19. The chain carries TRBV7-9 and TRBJ2-5; 8 bases align to TRBD2. DNA for the CDR3: TGTGCCAGCAGGCGGGGGGCCCTCTGGACCCAGTACTTC. This gives the protein CASRRGALWTQYF.